This TCR beta chain was sequenced during a study of T cell changes during pregnancy in multiple sclerosis. Profiled with immunoSEQ multiplex PCR; TCRdb holds only in-frame clones, not every one. The profile shows roughly 38,000 clones, about 94% of them singletons. This clone was picked up one time. Germline loops: CDR1 LNHDA, CDR2 SQIVND (reference sequence). The CDR3 runs 13 residues. The ends lost 3 bases at V and 9 bases at J; junction bases unmatched: 4. The source material was CD8+ T cells from peripheral blood mononuclear cells, sampled in the third trimester of pregnancy. This rearrangement joins TRBV19 to TRBJ2-1; 8 nucleotides match TRBD2. The clonotype was recovered from a female donor with multiple sclerosis, enrolled in a pregnancy study. CDR3 nucleotide sequence: TGTGCCAGTAGTATCGGACTAGCAGGTGAGCAGTTCTTC. This codes for CASSIGLAGEQFF.